This passage covers 22 T cell receptor beta chains from one sample sequenced in a study of OX40 agonist ivuxolimab in advanced cancers. The assay was immunoSEQ multiplex PCR, and TCRdb's table has in-frame clones only and misses some. Found here are tens of thousands of clones, around 90% of them singletons; the top ten hold approximately 0.49%. Sequencing used CD4+ or CD8+ T cells sorted from blood, obtained in a trial of the OX40 agonist ivuxolimab. All receptors derive from an adult with an advanced solid tumor such as melanoma, head and neck, liver or kidney cancer.

This sequence joins TRBV19 and TRBJ2-4, with TRBD1 matching 10 bases. Germline V gene sequence: CDR1 LNHDA, CDR2 SQIVND (reference sequence). J was trimmed by 0 bases and V by 1 base; bases with no gene match: 6. This CDR3 is built from 18 residues. CDR3 coding DNA: TGTGCCAGTAGTATAGGCTTCGGGACAGGGGTAGCCAAAAACATTCAGTACTTC. Its protein product is CASSIGFGTGVAKNIQYF.

The chain combines TRBV4-3 with TRBJ2-1; 9 bases match TRBD1. Germline-derived CDR1 and CDR2 are LGHNA and YSLEER. Trimming cost V 3 bases and J 9 bases; bases outside gene matches: 12. The CDR3 extends over 16 amino acids. The CDR3 is CASSQEGQGRWREQFF. The CDR3 DNA reads as TGCGCCAGCAGCCAGGAAGGACAGGGGCGGTGGCGTGAGCAGTTCTTC.

The chain carries TRBV5-8 and TRBJ2-1; 8 positions agree with TRBD2. The CDR3 contains 19 residues. Per germline, CDR1 SGHTS and CDR2 YDEGEE. V was pared by 7 bases and J by 7 bases, with 25 bases of the junction left unmatched. The CDR3 protein is CASAPGWGGLLAERNEQFF. In DNA form, the CDR3 reads TGTGCCAGCGCGCCGGGCTGGGGGGGACTACTAGCGGAGCGGAATGAGCAGTTCTTC.

The chain uses TRBV7-2 and TRBJ2-3, with 7 bases matching TRBD1. The germline CDR1 and CDR2 sequences are SGHTA and FQGNSA. This CDR3 is built from 14 residues. V lost 5 bases, J lost 4 bases, and 6 bases stayed unmatched. The CDR3 is CASSPDRSPDTQYF. CDR3 sequence (DNA): TGTGCCAGCAGCCCGGACAGGAGTCCAGATACGCAGTATTTT.

The DNA for the CDR3 is TGTGCCAGCAGCGTCGAGGTTAGCGGGAGTGGGAGCACAGATACGCAGTATTTT. Translated, it gives CASSVEVSGSGSTDTQYF. The chain recombines TRBV9 with TRBJ2-3, with 9 bases lining up with TRBD2. The CDR3 sequence is 18 residues long. J gave up 0 bases and V 2 bases, and 10 bases lay outside the gene matches. Germline V gene data show CDR1 as SGDLS and CDR2 as YYNGEE.

CDR3 in DNA: TGTGCCAGTAGGCGGACAGGGACCTACGAGCAGTACTTC. Its protein product is CASRRTGTYEQYF. The V call is TRBV19, the J call TRBJ2-7; 8 positions match TRBD1. Germline assignment: CDR1 LNHDA and CDR2 SQIVND (reference sequence). Trimming removed 6 bases from V and 2 bases from J; junction bases left unmatched: 3. CDR3 length: 13 residues.

This sequence joins TRBV28 and TRBJ2-3; 11 bases are a match to TRBD2. Germline lookup yields CDR1 MDHEN and CDR2 SYDVKM. V dropped 3 bases and J dropped 6; count of bases not matched to a gene: 8. This CDR3 spans 16 amino acids. DNA for the CDR3: TGTGCCAGCAGTTTTTTAGCGGGAGGGCCGGGGGATACGCAGTATTTT. Translation gives CASSFLAGGPGDTQYF.

J is TRBJ1-2 and V is TRBV9; TRBD1 is a possible D gene (5 bases). CDR3 length: 13 amino acids. V was shortened by 7 bases and J by 5 bases, with 15 bases between the two germline ends. Germline V gives CDR1 SGDLS, CDR2 YYNGEE. The chain's CDR3 is CASRARTWYGYTF. CDR3 coding DNA: TGTGCCAGCCGGGCGAGGACATGGTATGGCTACACCTTC.

Worth noting for this clone: A junction end diverges from the germline sequence, so it may reflect a read error. The rearrangement joins TRBV7-3 to TRBJ2-1, with D possibly being TRBD2 (6 bases). Germline V gene data show CDR1 as SGHTA and CDR2 as FQGTGA. The CDR3 contains 15 residues. Written as DNA, the CDR3 is TGTGCCAGCAGCTTAACAAGGGAGGCTCACAATCAGCAGTTCTTC. This translates into CASSLTREAHNQQFF. Looking up the rest from reference TRBV7-3 and TRBJ2-1 gives the full variable domain: GAGVSQTPSNKVTEKGKYVELRCDPISGHTALYWYRQSLGQGPEFLIYFQGTGAADDSGLPNDRFFAVRPEGSVSTLKIQRTERGDSAVYLCASSLTREAHNQQFFGPGTRLTVL.

The gene calls are TRBV21-1 and TRBJ1-5; the table's D call TRBD1 went unverified against the DNA. TRBV21-1 is a pseudogene. The CDR3 consists of 15 residues. CDR3: CASSGWTKSNQPQHF. DNA of the CDR3: TGTGCCAGCAGCGGCTGGACAAAGAGCAATCAGCCCCAGCATTTT.

Regarding this clone: A junction boundary mismatches the germline segment, possibly from a read error. The rearrangement joins TRBV11-2 to TRBJ2-2, with 9 bases identical to TRBD2. Per the germline V gene, CDR1 is SGHAT and CDR2 is FQNNGV. This CDR3 spans 15 amino acids. CDR3 sequence reads: CVSSTTSGYTGELFF. The CDR3 DNA is TGTGTCAGCAGCACCACTAGCGGGTACACCGGGGAGCTGTTTTTT. Looking up the rest from reference TRBV11-2 and TRBJ2-2 gives the full variable domain: EAGVAQSPRYKIIEKRQSVAFWCNPISGHATLYWYQQILGQGPKLLIQFQNNGVVDDSQLPKDRFSAERLKGVDSTLKIQPAKLEDSAVYLCVSSTTSGYTGELFFGEGSRLTVL.

The chain combines TRBV6-6 with TRBJ2-1; tentative D call: TRBD1 (5 bases). Trimming removed 0 bases from V and 5 bases from J, with 11 bases in between. Germline V gene lookup returns CDR1 MNHNY and CDR2 SVGAGI (reference sequence). This CDR3 spans 15 amino acids. As DNA, the CDR3 is TGTGCCAGCAGTTACTCGATGGGGCAGCACAATGAGCAGTTCTTC. Its translation: CASSYSMGQHNEQFF.

The chain uses TRBV7-3 and TRBJ2-5, with no clear D. The CDR3 loop spans 13 amino acids. Germline-derived CDR1 and CDR2 are SGHTA and FQGTGA. V lost 0 bases and J lost 7, with 9 bases in between. The DNA of the CDR3 is TGTGCCAGCAGCTTAACTAGTACGGGGACCCAGTACTTC. The encoded protein is CASSLTSTGTQYF.

The J gene is TRBJ2-2, the V gene TRBV28, with 8 positions matching TRBD2. CDR1 and CDR2 from the germline V gene are MDHEN and SYDVKM. The CDR3 totals 15 residues. Trimming took 3 bases from V and 5 from J; bases not matched to a gene: 5. CDR3 DNA sequence: TGTGCCAGCAGTTTCCTCGGGAGGGGTACCGGGGAGCTGTTTTTT. Its translation: CASSFLGRGTGELFF.

The chain is built from TRBV2 and TRBJ1-5; perhaps TRBD1 as D (5 bases). This CDR3 has 14 amino acids. V was trimmed by 6 bases and J by 1 base, leaving 10 bases between them. The germline gives CDR1 SNHLY, CDR2 FYNNEI. This chain's CDR3 is CASRDSLSNQPQHF. The CDR3 coding sequence is TGTGCCAGCAGAGACAGTCTGAGCAATCAGCCCCAGCATTTT.

The V and J genes are TRBV7-9 and TRBJ2-3; D possibly corresponds to TRBD2 (6 bases). Germline V CDR1 and CDR2: SEHNR, FQNEAQ (reference sequence). The CDR3 is made up of 15 amino acids. Trimming took 2 bases from V and 2 from J, leaving 11 bases between them. The CDR3 nucleotides are TGTGCCAGCAGCTTACACCTGGGACTCACAGATACGCAGTATTTT. It codes for CASSLHLGLTDTQYF.

The chain is built from TRBV28 and TRBJ2-7; 11 bases fit TRBD2. The CDR3 is made up of 17 amino acids. Germline CDR1 reads MDHEN; CDR2 reads SYDVKM. After removal of 3 bases from V and 4 bases from J, the junction contained 11 bases not matched to a gene. The CDR3 nucleotides are TGTGCCAGCAGTTTGGGGCTTATAGCGGGAGGGGCTTACGAGCAGTACTTC. It is translated as CASSLGLIAGGAYEQYF.

This chain connects TRBV5-1 to TRBJ1-2; D is uncertain. CDR1 and CDR2 from the germline V gene are SGHRS and YFSETQ. V dropped 5 bases and J dropped 2 bases, with 10 bases sitting between them. The CDR3 is made up of 13 amino acids. This CDR3 reads CASRAQTNYGYTF. Written as DNA, the CDR3 is TGCGCCAGCAGGGCCCAGACAAACTATGGCTACACCTTC.

The J gene is TRBJ2-1, the V gene TRBV15; 12 positions agree with TRBD2. The CDR3 is 17 amino acids. V lost 4 bases, J lost 10 bases, and 14 bases stayed unmatched. Germline V gives CDR1 LNHNV, CDR2 YYDKDF (reference sequence). The CDR3 protein is CATSITAIGLAGSEQFF. CDR3 in DNA: TGTGCCACCAGCATAACCGCTATAGGACTAGCGGGGTCGGAGCAGTTCTTC.

The J gene is TRBJ2-1, the V gene TRBV7-2, with D perhaps matching TRBD1 (5 bases). The length of the CDR3 is 13 residues. Trimming pared 7 bases from V and 4 bases from J, leaving 11 bases between. Germline lookup yields CDR1 SGHTA and CDR2 FQGNSA. CDR3 sequence reads: CASTPGLYNEQFF. CDR3 coding DNA: TGTGCCAGCACCCCAGGGTTGTACAATGAGCAGTTCTTC.

The chain recombines TRBV27 with TRBJ1-2; unclear D gene. Deletions cut 3 bases from V and 8 bases from J, with 13 bases between. Germline-derived CDR1 and CDR2 are MNHEY and SMNVEV (reference sequence). The CDR3 runs to 13 residues. The CDR3, as DNA: TGTGCCAGCAGTTTGTCAGGTTCATGGGGCTACACCTTC. This gives the protein CASSLSGSWGYTF.

Written as DNA, the CDR3 is TGTGCCAGCAGCTTAGGACGAAGCCGCACAGATACGCAGTATTTT. Its protein is CASSLGRSRTDTQYF. This chain connects TRBV13 to TRBJ2-3; D is unclear. Deletions cut 0 bases from V and 1 base from J, with 8 bases between. Germline V CDR1 and CDR2: PRHDT, FYEKMQ (reference sequence). The CDR3 extends over 15 amino acids. Based on the CDR3 plus reference TRBV13 and TRBJ2-3, the full variable domain is AAGVIQSPRHLIKEKRETATLKCYPIPRHDTVYWYQQGPGQDPQFLISFYEKMQSDKGSIPDRFSAQQFSDYHSELNMSSLELGDSALYFCASSLGRSRTDTQYFGPGTRLTVL.